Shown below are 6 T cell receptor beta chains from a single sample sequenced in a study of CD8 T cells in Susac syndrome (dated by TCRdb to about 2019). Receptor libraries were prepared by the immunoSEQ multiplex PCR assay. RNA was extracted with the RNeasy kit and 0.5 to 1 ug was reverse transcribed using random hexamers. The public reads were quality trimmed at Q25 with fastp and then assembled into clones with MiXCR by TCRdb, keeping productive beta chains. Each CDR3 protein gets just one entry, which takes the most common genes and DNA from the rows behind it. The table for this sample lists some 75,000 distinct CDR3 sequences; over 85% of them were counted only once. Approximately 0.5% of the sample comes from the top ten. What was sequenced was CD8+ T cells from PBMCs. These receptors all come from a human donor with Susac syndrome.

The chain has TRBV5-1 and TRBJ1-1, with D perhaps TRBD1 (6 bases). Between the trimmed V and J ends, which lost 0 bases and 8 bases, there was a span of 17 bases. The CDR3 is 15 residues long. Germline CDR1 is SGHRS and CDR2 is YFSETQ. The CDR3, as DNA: TGCGCCAGCAGCTTGGTCGAACAGGGATCCCTCGAAGCTTTCTTT. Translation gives CASSLVEQGSLEAFF.

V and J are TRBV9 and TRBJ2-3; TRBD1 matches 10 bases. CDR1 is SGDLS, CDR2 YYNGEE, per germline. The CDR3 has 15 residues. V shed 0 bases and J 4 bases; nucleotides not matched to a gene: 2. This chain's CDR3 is CASSVVGQGPDTQYF. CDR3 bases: TGTGCCAGCAGCGTAGTGGGACAGGGGCCAGATACGCAGTATTTT.

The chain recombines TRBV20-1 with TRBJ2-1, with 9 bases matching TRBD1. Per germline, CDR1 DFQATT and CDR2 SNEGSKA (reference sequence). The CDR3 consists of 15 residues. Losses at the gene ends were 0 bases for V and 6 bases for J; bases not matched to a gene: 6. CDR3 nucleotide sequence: TGCAGTGCTAGAGACCGGACAGGGGAAAGCAATGAGCAGTTCTTC. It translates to CSARDRTGESNEQFF.

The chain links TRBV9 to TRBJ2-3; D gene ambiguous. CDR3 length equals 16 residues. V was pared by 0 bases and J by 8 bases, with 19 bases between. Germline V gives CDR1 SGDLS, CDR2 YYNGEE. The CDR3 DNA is TGTGCCAGCAGCGTAGTGGCCCGTTCGGGCCCCGTTACGCAGTATTTT. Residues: CASSVVARSGPVTQYF. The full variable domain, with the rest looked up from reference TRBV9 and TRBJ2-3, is DSGVTQTPKHLITATGQRVTLRCSPRSGDLSVYWYQQSLDQGLQFLIQYYNGEERAKGNILERFSAQQFPDLHSELNLSSLELGDSALYFCASSVVARSGPVTQYFGPGTRLTVL.

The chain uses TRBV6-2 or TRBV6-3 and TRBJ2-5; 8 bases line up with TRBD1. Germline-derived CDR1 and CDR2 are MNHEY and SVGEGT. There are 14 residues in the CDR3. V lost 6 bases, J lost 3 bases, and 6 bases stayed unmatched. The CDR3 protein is CASRRQGAEETQYF. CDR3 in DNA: TGTGCCAGCAGGAGGCAGGGGGCCGAAGAGACCCAGTACTTC.

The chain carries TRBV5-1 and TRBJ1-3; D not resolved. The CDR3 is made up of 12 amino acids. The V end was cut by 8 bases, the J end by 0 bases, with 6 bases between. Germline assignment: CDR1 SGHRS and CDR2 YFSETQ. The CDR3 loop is CASKSSGNTIYF. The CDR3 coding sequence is TGCGCCAGTAAGAGCTCTGGAAACACCATATATTTT.